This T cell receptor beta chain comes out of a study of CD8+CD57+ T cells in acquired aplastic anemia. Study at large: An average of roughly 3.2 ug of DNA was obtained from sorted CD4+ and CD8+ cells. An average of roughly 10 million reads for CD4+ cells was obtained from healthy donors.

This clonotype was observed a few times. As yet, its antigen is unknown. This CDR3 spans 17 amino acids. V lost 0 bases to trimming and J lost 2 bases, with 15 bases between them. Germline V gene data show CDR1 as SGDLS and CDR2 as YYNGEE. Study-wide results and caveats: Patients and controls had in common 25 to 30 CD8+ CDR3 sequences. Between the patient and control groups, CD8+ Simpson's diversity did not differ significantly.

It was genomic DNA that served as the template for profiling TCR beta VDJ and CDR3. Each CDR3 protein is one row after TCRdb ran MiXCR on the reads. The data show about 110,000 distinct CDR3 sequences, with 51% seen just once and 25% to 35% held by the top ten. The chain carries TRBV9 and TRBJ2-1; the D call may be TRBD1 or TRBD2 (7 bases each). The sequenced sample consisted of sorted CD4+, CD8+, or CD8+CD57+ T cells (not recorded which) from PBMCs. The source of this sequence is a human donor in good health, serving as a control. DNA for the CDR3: TGTGCCAGCAGCGTAGGGGGCCAGGGGGGGCCCTACAATGAGCAGTTCTTC. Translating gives CASSVGGQGGPYNEQFF.